This T cell receptor beta chain is drawn from a study of patients and donors after allogeneic stem cell transplantation. This clonotype was observed at least ten times. The CDR3 totals 17 residues. The germline V and J ends were trimmed by 5 bases and 4 bases, with 23 bases remaining between them. TCRdb reprocessed the RT-PCR reads with MiXCR, giving one entry per CDR3 protein. The table includes tens of thousands of distinct CDR3 sequences, around 48% detected once. Sequenced sample: blood, either unsorted or a sorted T cell fraction (not recorded which). The source is a human donor who was either an allogeneic HSCT recipient or a stem cell or donor lymphocyte infusion donor (not recorded which). It is not recorded whose cells these are; they may come from a transplant donor. V gene TRBV12-3 or TRBV12-4 combines with J gene TRBJ1-2, with D possibly being TRBD1 (5 bases). CDR3 DNA: TGTGCCAGCAGTCTCGGGACGGGTTTTTCCTCTTTCTATGGCTACACCTTC. Its translation is CASSLGTGFSSFYGYTF.